This TCR beta chain was identified during a study of OX40 agonist ivuxolimab in advanced cancers. Concerning the study at large: Ivuxolimab, which targeted the costimulatory receptor OX40 (CD134), was an agonistic, fully human IgG2 monoclonal antibody. Patients were allowed to have had prior anti-PD-1, anti-PD-L1 or anti-CTLA-4 therapy, and 40% of the dose-escalation patients had previously received checkpoint inhibitors. Peripheral TCRbeta sequencing aimed to test whether ivuxolimab altered TCR sequence diversity and caused clonal T-cell expansion. Of the approximately 50 dose-escalation patients, hepatocellular carcinoma was present in approximately 20, melanoma in around 15, renal cell carcinoma in 9 and head and neck cancer in 9. In the dose-escalation cohort, 75% to 90% of patients were male, and the mean age was roughly 60 years with a range of about 20 to 79. Intravenous ivuxolimab was administered to patients every 2 weeks at six dose levels: 0.01, 0.1, 0.3, 1.5, 3 and 10 mg/kg. Three dose-escalation patients achieved partial responses, one with hepatocellular carcinoma and two with cutaneous melanoma. The paper describes the monotherapy dose-escalation part (N ≈ 50 patients) of the phase I trial of ivuxolimab. Paper-wide results and their limitations: At doses of 0.1 to 3.0 mg/kg, clonal expansion of both CD4+ and CD8+ blood T cells was observed from baseline to week 6. After ivuxolimab, expanded clones were on average more numerous among CD8+ T cells than among CD4+ T cells. Low levels of normalized T-cell clonal expansion were also seen in some patients who did not respond. Partial responders in the 0.1-3.0 mg/kg groups had among the lowest normalized peripheral clonal expansion, especially among CD8+ T cells. Antigen specificity was not determined for the clonally expanded peripheral T cells.

Trimming removed 0 bases from V and 3 bases from J, leaving 12 bases between the germline ends. From the cysteine through the phenylalanine, the CDR3 covers 15 amino acids. Just CDR3 DNA is preserved here, 45 bases in frame from base 1. In the germline V gene, CDR1 corresponds to SNHLY and CDR2 to FYNNEI. The trial excluded patients who had a history of autoimmune disease or were on systemic immunosuppression. Peripheral blood for TCR sequencing was drawn from every dose cohort at baseline, at cycle 4 day 1 and at cycle 7 day 1. The samples were taken from a phase I, first-in-human, multicenter, open-label dose-escalation trial of ivuxolimab. The trial enrolled adults with locally advanced or metastatic head and neck squamous cell, hepatocellular, melanoma or renal cell carcinoma. Before TCR sequencing, CD4+ T cells and CD8+ T cells were sorted from peripheral blood as separate populations. Genomic DNA was extracted from sorted cells for sequencing of the TCRbeta CDR3 region. The immunoSEQ Assay was used to sequence the TCRbeta CDR3 regions. In TCRdb, the immuneACCESS table is reduced to in-frame sequences with V and J assigned. These tables do not hold every clone; where another copy was compared, an unresolved V gene accounts for under half, and the others remain unexplained. This sample comprises some 80,000 clones, more than 75% of them detected only once. The ten largest clonotypes hold more than 0.5% of the sample.

Remarks on this clone: Its antigen remains unidentified. The input lacks base qualities; no much larger clone sits a single base away.

The chain is made from TRBV2 and TRBJ2-7, and possibly TRBD1, on 5 matching bases. The input for sequencing was CD4+ or CD8+ T cells sorted from blood, taken in a trial of the OX40 agonist ivuxolimab. The TCR was taken from an adult with an advanced solid tumor such as melanoma, head and neck, liver or kidney cancer. CDR3 region: CASSEAGQPVYEQYF. The DNA reads as follows: TGTGCCAGCAGTGAAGCCGGACAACCCGTCTACGAGCAGTACTTC.